This T cell receptor (beta chain) stems from a study of sequential checkpoint blockade in melanoma. In the study overall: Maintenance nivolumab came after either treatment sequence.

Trimming removed 5 bases from V and 4 bases from J, with 18 bases in between. There are 16 residues in the CDR3. Germline V gene lookup returns CDR1 MNHEY and CDR2 SMNVEV (reference sequence). Using immunoSEQ multiplex PCR, the repertoire was profiled, and TCRdb retains in-frame clones only, with some absent. The table lists under 20,000 clones, 80% of them singletons. The sample's treatment: randomized to nivolumab then ipilimumab (arm A) or the reverse (arm B). Patients had received no earlier DNA-damaging chemotherapy. PBMC sorting kept live CD3+CD8+ cells without CD19 or CD56. This clone was seen a single time.

This TCR was sampled from a human donor with melanoma. Source: CD8+ T cells sorted from blood (inferred from file names), taken from a patient given nivolumab and ipilimumab in sequence. The chain is built from TRBV27 and TRBJ1-5; D may be TRBD1 (5 bases). The CDR3 is CASSPWGLGDNQPQHF. The CDR3 DNA sequence: TGTGCCAGCAGTCCATGGGGCTTGGGCGATAATCAGCCCCAGCATTTT.